This T cell receptor (beta chain) was profiled in a study of blood T cell repertoires in COVID-19. Study as a whole: The analysed material was cDNA or gDNA that came from T cells, B-cell-depleted T cells, or PBMCs.

CDR1 is SGHAT, CDR2 FQNNGV, per germline. The CDR3 loop spans 15 amino acids. Deletions cut 5 bases from V and 2 bases from J, with 16 bases between. The recovered donors of Cohort 3 showed two negative PCRs, clearance, or symptom resolution. Original processing methods: Reference gene primer amplification yielded estimated nucleated cell counts. The repertoire was sequenced with immunoSEQ multiplex PCR; TCRdb's copy has only in-frame clones and lacks some. That table gives V, J and clone size, and the DNA gave D and trimming. The table includes around 380,000 clones, approximately 89% detected once. V usage is TRBV11-2 and J usage is TRBJ2-7, with D possibly being TRBD1 (6 bases). This TCR came from a man under 40 who had recovered from COVID-19. Sequencing was done on a sample of PBMCs or T cells enriched from blood (not recorded which). The CDR3 reads CASSRVGQPAYEQYF. Written as DNA, the CDR3 is TGTGCCAGCAGCCGGGTTGGACAGCCGGCCTACGAGCAGTACTTC. Complete variable domain (other parts from reference TRBV11-2 and TRBJ2-7): EAGVAQSPRYKIIEKRQSVAFWCNPISGHATLYWYQQILGQGPKLLIQFQNNGVVDDSQLPKDRFSAERLKGVDSTLKIQPAKLEDSAVYLCASSRVGQPAYEQYFGPGTRLTVT.